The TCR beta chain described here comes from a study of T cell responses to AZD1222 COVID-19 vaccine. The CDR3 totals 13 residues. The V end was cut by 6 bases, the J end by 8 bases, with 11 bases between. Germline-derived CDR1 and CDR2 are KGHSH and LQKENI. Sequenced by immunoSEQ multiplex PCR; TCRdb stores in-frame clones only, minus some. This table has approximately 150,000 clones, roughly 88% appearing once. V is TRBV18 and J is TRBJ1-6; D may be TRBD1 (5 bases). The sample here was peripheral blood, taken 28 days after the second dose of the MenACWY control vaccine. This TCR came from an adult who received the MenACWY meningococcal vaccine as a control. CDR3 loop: CASSRTLDSPLHF. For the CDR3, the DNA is TGTGCCAGCTCGCGGACATTGGATTCACCCCTCCACTTT.